This T cell receptor beta chain was retrieved from a study of blood T cell repertoires in COVID-19. On the study more broadly: The samples span acute and convalescent COVID-19 from the United States, Italy and Spain. Sources were T cells, B-cell-depleted T cells, or PBMCs; the material itself was cDNA or gDNA.

The ends lost 4 bases at V and 1 base at J; junction bases unmatched: 8. The length of the CDR3 is 16 residues. CDR1 is SGHRS and CDR2 is YFSETQ in the germline V gene. As originally analysed: Quantification of nucleated cells was approximated via reference gene primer amplification. The method was immunoSEQ multiplex PCR; TCRdb's version includes in-frame clones alone and lacks a portion of them. V and J calls and clone size are as listed in that table; D and trimming were resolved from the DNA. The data contain 75,000 or so clones, around 90% of them singletons. Sequenced: peripheral blood. This TCR came from a man between 65 and 85 years old with acute or convalescent COVID-19. The rearrangement links TRBV5-1 to TRBJ1-1; 9 bases are a match to TRBD1. CDR3 coding DNA: TGCGCCAGCAGCAGATCCGGGACAGGGCAGAACACTGAAGCTTTCTTT. Protein sequence: CASSRSGTGQNTEAFF.